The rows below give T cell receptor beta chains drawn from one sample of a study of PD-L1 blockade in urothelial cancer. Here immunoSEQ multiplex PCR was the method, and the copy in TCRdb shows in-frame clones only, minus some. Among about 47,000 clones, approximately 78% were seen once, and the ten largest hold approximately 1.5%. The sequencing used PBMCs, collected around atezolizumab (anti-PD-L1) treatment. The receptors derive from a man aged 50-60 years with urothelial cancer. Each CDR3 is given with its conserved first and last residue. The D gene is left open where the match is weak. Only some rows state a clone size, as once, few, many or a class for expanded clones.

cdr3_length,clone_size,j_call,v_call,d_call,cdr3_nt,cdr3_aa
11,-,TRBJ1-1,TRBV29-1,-,TGCAGCGTGGCGGTGGCACTTGAAGCTTTCTTT,CSVAVALEAFF
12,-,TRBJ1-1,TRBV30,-,TGTGCCTGGAGTCGAGTGAACACTGAAGCTTTCTTT,CAWSRVNTEAFF
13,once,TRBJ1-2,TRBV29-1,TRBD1,TGCAGCGTTCGACCCGGGACAGGGAGAGGCTACACCTTC,CSVRPGTGRGYTF
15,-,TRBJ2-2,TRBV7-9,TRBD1,TGTGCCAGCAGCTTCCTAACAGGGGGCACCGGGGAGCTGTTTTTT,CASSFLTGGTGELFF
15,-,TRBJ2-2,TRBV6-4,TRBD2,TGTGCCAGCAGTGAAAGCGGGGGGGCCGGCGGGGAGCTGTTTTTT,CASSESGGAGGELFF
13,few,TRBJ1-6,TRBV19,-,TGTGCCAGTAGTCTCGCAGTAAATTCACCCCTCCACTTT,CASSLAVNSPLHF
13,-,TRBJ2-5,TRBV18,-,TGTGCCAGCTCACCCCTGACGGAGCAGACCCAGTACTTC,CASSPLTEQTQYF
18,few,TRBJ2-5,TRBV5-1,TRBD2,TGCGCCAGCAGCCCCGCGGGGGGTGCGGTCAAGATCGAAGAGACCCAGTACTTC,CASSPAGGAVKIEETQYF
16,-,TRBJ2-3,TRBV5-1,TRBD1,TGCGCCAGCAGCGTCGTTTCGAGGGGGCTCGGAGATACGCAGTATTTT,CASSVVSRGLGDTQYF
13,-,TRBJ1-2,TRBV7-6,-,TGTGCCAGCAGCTTAGAGTGGGCGAATGGCTACACCTTC,CASSLEWANGYTF
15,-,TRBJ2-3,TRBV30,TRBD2,TGTGCCTGGATCCAAGCTAGCGGGAGCACAGATACGCAGTATTTT,CAWIQASGSTDTQYF
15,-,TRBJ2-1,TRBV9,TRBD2,TGTGCCAGCAGCGTAGGACAGCGGGAGGTAAATGAGCAGTTCTTC,CASSVGQREVNEQFF
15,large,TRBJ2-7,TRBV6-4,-,TGTGCCAGCAGTGACTCGCACAGCGGAGGCCGCGAGCAGTACTTC,CASSDSHSGGREQYF
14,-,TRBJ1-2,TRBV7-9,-,TGTGCCAGCAGCTTTGGCAGTGCTAACTATGGCTACACCTTC,CASSFGSANYGYTF
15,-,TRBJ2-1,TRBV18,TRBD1,TGTGCCAGCTCACTCTCTGGACAGGGGGACAATGAGCAGTTCTTC,CASSLSGQGDNEQFF
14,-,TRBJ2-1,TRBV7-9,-,TGTGCCAGCTACGGACAGCTCGGGACGACGGAGCAGTTCTTC,CASYGQLGTTEQFF